Listed here are 26 T cell receptor beta chains from one sample, sequenced in a study of beta chain features in type 1 diabetes. Sequenced material consisted of expressed TCRB transcripts (all of the isolated RNA was reverse transcribed). Produced via immunoSEQ multiplex PCR; TCRdb's table is partial and in-frame only. There are 900,000 or so clones in the sample; roughly 16% occur only once, and around 0.02% lies in the top ten. Input material: naive CD4+ T cells from blood. The receptors here all came from a woman under 30 in good health.

The DNA of the CDR3 is TGTGCCAGCGTCCTGAGCGGTGAGCAGTTCTTC. It translates to CASVLSGEQFF. The chain links TRBV2 to TRBJ2-1, with D perhaps TRBD2 (5 bases). Per germline, CDR1 SNHLY and CDR2 FYNNEI. Trimming removed 8 bases from V and 9 bases from J, with 11 bases in between. CDR3 size: 11 residues.

This clone was found once. CDR3 protein: CASGRVYTPNTGELFF. CDR3 DNA sequence: TGTGCCAGTGGCAGGGTGTACACGCCGAACACCGGGGAGCTGTTTTTT. The V call is TRBV19, the J call TRBJ2-2, with a weak D call TRBD1 (5 bases). In germline, CDR1 is LNHDA, CDR2 SQIVND (reference sequence). This CDR3 spans 16 amino acids. Trimming stripped 8 bases from V and 0 bases from J, with 16 bases between.

The chain uses TRBV9 and TRBJ1-5, with D unclear. Trimming removed 0 bases from V and 2 bases from J, with 6 bases in between. Germline-derived CDR1 and CDR2 are SGDLS and YYNGEE. The CDR3 covers 14 residues. The CDR3 is CASSVAGGNQPQHF. The CDR3 nucleotides are TGTGCCAGCAGCGTAGCCGGGGGCAATCAGCCCCAGCATTTT.

This clone was seen more than once but under ten times. V gene TRBV7-9 combines with J gene TRBJ2-7; D gene uncertain. The CDR3 has 14 residues. V lost 0 bases, J lost 2 bases, and 8 bases lay in between. Per the germline V gene, CDR1 is SEHNR and CDR2 is FQNEAQ (reference sequence). The CDR3 region is CASSLAGMPYEQYF. The CDR3 nucleotides are TGTGCCAGCAGCTTAGCAGGGATGCCCTACGAGCAGTACTTC.

This clone was picked up a small number of times. The chain couples TRBV4-2 to TRBJ2-1; 11 nucleotides align to TRBD2. Germline V lookup: CDR1 LGHNA, CDR2 YNFKEQ. This CDR3 has 21 residues. V lost 3 bases and J lost 0; bases outside the gene matches: 16. In nucleotides, the CDR3 is TGTGCCAGCAGCCAGGTCGGTGGACTAGCGGGCTACTCCAGCTCCTACAATGAGCAGTTCTTC. It codes for CASSQVGGLAGYSSSYNEQFF.

This clone has more than one count but fewer than ten. The chain recombines TRBV7-9 with TRBJ2-7; possibly TRBD1 or TRBD2 for D (5 bases each). This CDR3 comprises 15 residues. The V end lost 1 base, the J end lost 6 bases, and 16 bases lay between the germline ends. Germline CDR1 is SEHNR and CDR2 is FQNEAQ (reference sequence). The CDR3 DNA reads as TGTGCCAGCAGCTTAGGGTGGGACGGTCTTCGCGAGCAGTACTTC. Its translation: CASSLGWDGLREQYF.

This clone was counted a few times. The chain joins TRBV10-3 to TRBJ2-7, with 14 bases aligning to TRBD2. In germline, CDR1 is ENHRY, CDR2 SYGVKD. The CDR3 contains 15 residues. V shed 6 bases, J shed 7 bases, and the junction held 8 bases outside the gene matches. The CDR3, as DNA: TGTGCCATCAGCGGGACTAGCGGGAGTTTAGTTGAGCAGTACTTC. Amino acid sequence: CAISGTSGSLVEQYF.

J is TRBJ2-7 and V is TRBV5-6; D may be TRBD2 (6 bases). Trimming took off 1 base at V and 3 bases at J, with 17 bases between the two ends. Germline CDR1 is SGHDT and CDR2 is YYEEEE. This CDR3 contains 16 residues. The CDR3 region is CASSLFSGGVLYEQYF. In DNA, the CDR3 is TGTGCCAGCAGCTTGTTTTCAGGCGGGGTGCTCTACGAGCAGTACTTC.

This sequence joins TRBV4-3 and TRBJ2-2; no definite D call. The CDR3 has 16 residues. V was cut by 1 base and J by 1 base, with 10 bases left in between. Germline V CDR1 and CDR2: LGHNA, YSLEER. The CDR3: CASSQGGILNTGELFF. The CDR3 nucleotides read TGCGCCAGCAGCCAAGGTGGCATACTGAACACCGGGGAGCTGTTTTTT.

The J gene is TRBJ1-4, the V gene TRBV5-4; maybe TRBD1 (6 bases). V lost 4 bases, J lost 4 bases, and 14 bases lay in between. The CDR3 consists of 15 residues. Germline CDR1 and CDR2: SGHNT and YYREEE (reference sequence). This CDR3 reads CASSQSGQLNEKLFF. CDR3 in DNA: TGTGCCAGCAGCCAATCCGGACAGCTTAATGAAAAACTGTTTTTT.

The J gene is TRBJ1-4, the V gene TRBV4-3; D is ambiguous. This CDR3 is built from 14 residues. Germline-derived CDR1 and CDR2 are LGHNA and YSLEER. Trimming cost V 4 bases and J 4 bases, with 10 bases left between them. The CDR3 DNA is TGCGCCAGCAGCCCGGAGACCCTTAATGAAAAACTGTTTTTT. Residues: CASSPETLNEKLFF.

This clone was observed a few times. The chain combines TRBV6-1 with TRBJ1-5, with 7 bases that match TRBD1. The germline V gene encodes CDR1 MNHNS and CDR2 SASEGT. Trimming at V came to 5 bases and at J to 5 bases, leaving 6 bases not matched to a gene. The CDR3 extends over 14 amino acids. The CDR3 protein is CASSIRQGDQPQHF. The CDR3 DNA follows: TGTGCCAGCAGTATTCGACAGGGTGATCAGCCCCAGCATTTT.

This clone has only a few counts. The V gene is TRBV28, the J gene TRBJ2-7; 10 nucleotides line up with TRBD2. V gave up 8 bases and J gave up 4 bases; unmatched junction bases: 14. The CDR3 runs 16 residues. Per germline, CDR1 MDHEN and CDR2 SYDVKM. DNA of the CDR3: TGTGCCAGCGATCAGTCGAGCGGGAGGGCCGTTTACGAGCAGTACTTC. The encoded protein is CASDQSSGRAVYEQYF.

This clone was counted only a few times. V gene TRBV28 combines with J gene TRBJ1-1; D remains ambiguous. The CDR3 covers 12 residues. Germline V gene lookup returns CDR1 MDHEN and CDR2 SYDVKM. Between the trimmed V and J ends, which lost 2 bases and 11 bases, there was a span of 12 bases. The CDR3 protein is CASSLGKPGAFF. In DNA, the CDR3 is TGTGCCAGCAGTTTAGGGAAACCTGGGGCTTTCTTT.

This clone was detected a few times. V usage is TRBV9 and J usage is TRBJ2-5, with D perhaps TRBD1 (5 bases). The DNA end favors TRBJ2-7, so the J call may be wrong. The length of the CDR3 is 15 residues. From germline, CDR1 is SGDLS and CDR2 YYNGEE. As DNA, the CDR3 is TGTGCCAGCAGCGTAGGCAGGGAACATATCGACGAGCAGTACTTC. Its translation is CASSVGREHIDEQYF.

V gene TRBV11-2 combines with J gene TRBJ2-1; 9 nucleotides align to TRBD2. Trimming cost V 4 bases and J 1 base; bases outside gene matches: 8. The germline gives CDR1 SGHAT, CDR2 FQNNGV. The CDR3 is made up of 17 amino acids. The CDR3 DNA reads TGTGCCAGCAGCTCCAAGCGGGGGGTAGGGTCCTACAATGAGCAGTTCTTC. This encodes CASSSKRGVGSYNEQFF. Together with reference TRBV11-2 and TRBJ2-1, the CDR3 gives the full variable domain: EAGVAQSPRYKIIEKRQSVAFWCNPISGHATLYWYQQILGQGPKLLIQFQNNGVVDDSQLPKDRFSAERLKGVDSTLKIQPAKLEDSAVYLCASSSKRGVGSYNEQFFGPGTRLTVL.

Remarks on this clone: The sample has other DNA sequences that encode this CDR3 too. In nucleotides, the CDR3 is TGTGCCAGCAGCTTAATCGGGGGCAATGAGCAGTTCTTC. It yields the protein CASSLIGGNEQFF. The rearrangement uses TRBV7-9 and TRBJ2-1; the D gene is possibly TRBD2 (6 bases). The germline gives CDR1 SEHNR, CDR2 FQNEAQ (reference sequence). The germline V and J ends were trimmed by 2 bases and 6 bases, with 8 bases remaining between them. This CDR3 is 13 amino acids long.

This clone was seen many times. The V and J genes are TRBV21-1 and TRBJ2-3; the D call of TRBD1 is as the table states it, not checked on the DNA. TRBV21-1 is given as a pseudogene. CDR3 length: 14 residues. Written as DNA, the CDR3 is TGTGCCAGCGAAAGGACAGAAAGAACAGATACGCAGTATTTT. Protein: CASERTERTDTQYF.

The DNA for the CDR3 is TGTGCCAGCCGGGAGGAGTATAGCAATCAGCCCCAGCATTTT. It translates to CASREEYSNQPQHF. The chain has TRBV7-2 and TRBJ1-5; unclear D gene. The CDR3 sequence is 14 residues long. V lost 8 bases and J lost 0, with 11 bases in between. Germline CDR1 reads SGHTA; CDR2 reads FQGNSA.

This clone was detected only a few times. This sequence joins TRBV7-8 and TRBJ1-1; TRBD1 might be the D (6 bases). V gave up 1 base and J gave up 8 bases, with 11 bases separating them. Germline-derived CDR1 and CDR2 are SGHVS and FQNEAQ. CDR3 length: 13 residues. This chain's CDR3 is CASSLVTTGEAFF. CDR3 in DNA: TGTGCCAGCAGCTTAGTCACAACAGGGGAAGCTTTCTTT.

This clone was counted once. V and J are TRBV15 and TRBJ2-3, with D perhaps matching TRBD1 or TRBD2 (6 bases each). V lost 3 bases, J lost 0 bases, and 22 bases lay in between. Germline CDR1 reads LNHNV; CDR2 reads YYDKDF (reference sequence). The CDR3 consists of 19 residues. Written as DNA, the CDR3 is TGTGCCACCAGCAGGGGCAGGGGCCACCTGGGACTTAGCACAGATACGCAGTATTTT. Its protein is CATSRGRGHLGLSTDTQYF. The entire variable domain, with the rest obtained from reference TRBV15 and TRBJ2-3, is as follows: DAMVIQNPRYQVTQFGKPVTLSCSQTLNHNVMYWYQQKSSQAPKLLFHYYDKDFNNEADTPDNFQSRRPNTSFCFLDIRSPGLGDTAMYLCATSRGRGHLGLSTDTQYFGPGTRLTVL.

This clone was detected only a few times. CDR3 region: CASSSNRRNTGELFF. CDR3 in DNA: TGTGCCAGCAGCTCCAACAGACGGAACACCGGGGAGCTGTTTTTT. V usage is TRBV7-9 and J usage is TRBJ2-2; no reliable D call. Trimming left V 4 bases short and J 1 base short, with 10 bases between. The CDR3 length is 15 residues. Germline V gives CDR1 SEHNR, CDR2 FQNEAQ (reference sequence).

The V gene is TRBV7-9, the J gene TRBJ2-7; TRBD2 matches 7 bases. Trimming cost V 2 bases and J 3 bases; bases outside gene matches: 1. The CDR3 contains 13 residues. The germline V gene has CDR1 SEHNR and CDR2 FQNEAQ (reference sequence). Here the CDR3 reads CASSLTSDYEQYF. The CDR3 nucleotides are TGTGCCAGCAGCTTAACTAGCGACTACGAGCAGTACTTC.

This clone occurred a few times. V is TRBV5-1 and J is TRBJ2-1, with a weak D call TRBD2 (6 bases). V gave up 0 bases and J gave up 4 bases, with 17 bases separating them. This CDR3 has 17 amino acids. CDR1 SGHRS and CDR2 YFSETQ come from the germline V gene. The CDR3 DNA reads as TGCGCCAGCAGCTTGGTTAGATGGCGGGATGCTTACAATGAGCAGTTCTTC. Amino acids: CASSLVRWRDAYNEQFF.

The rearrangement links TRBV9 to TRBJ2-7, with no clear D. Germline CDR1 SGDLS, CDR2 YYNGEE. This CDR3 is built from 13 residues. The V end lost 0 bases, the J end lost 0 bases, and 4 bases lay between the germline ends. DNA of the CDR3: TGTGCCAGCAGCGTAGTCAGCTCCTACGAGCAGTACTTC. Amino acids: CASSVVSSYEQYF.

This clone was observed a handful of times. The rearrangement links TRBV7-2 to TRBJ2-7; D is possibly TRBD1 or TRBD2 (5 bases each). Deletions cut 5 bases from V and 1 base from J, with 15 bases between. Germline loops: CDR1 SGHTA, CDR2 FQGNSA. There are 15 residues in the CDR3. CDR3 loop: CASSQGTVRSYEQYF. The CDR3 region has the DNA TGTGCCAGCAGCCAAGGGACCGTCAGGTCCTACGAGCAGTACTTC.